This TCR beta chain was retrieved from a study of T cell responses to AZD1222 COVID-19 vaccine. Trimming stripped 3 bases from V and 3 bases from J, with 5 bases between. CDR1 and CDR2 from the germline V gene are SQVTM and ANQGSEA. This CDR3 contains 11 residues. Generated by immunoSEQ multiplex PCR, the TCRdb table keeps only in-frame clones and is missing some. The table records over 60,000 clones, 79% of them present only once. The TCR was taken from an adult in good health. The sequences come from peripheral blood, collected on day 0 of MenACWY control vaccination. The chain carries TRBV29-1 and TRBJ1-2; D is unclear. CDR3 nucleotides: TGCAGCGTTGACGGGGACTATGGCTACACCTTC. Its translation is CSVDGDYGYTF.